This T cell receptor (beta chain) was identified in a study of T-cell reconstitution after alpha-beta-depleted transplantation in children (dated by TCRdb to the mid-2010s). Regarding the research as a whole: T-cell immune reconstitution after TCRalphabeta/CD19-depleted allogeneic hematopoietic cell transplantation in children was quantitatively tracked in the study by means of TCR repertoire profiling. What the study reported, not specific to this receptor: In some patients, the high TCRbeta diversity seen at day 60 was put down to recipient T cells and intrathymic progenitors that had survived conditioning. Over subsequent months, a decline in hyperexpanded clone frequencies was noted, and after one year, T-cell counts and TCRbeta diversity were mostly ascribed to newly produced T cells. The apparently early recovery of alphabetaT-cell counts about two months after transplant reportedly depended on only several hundred rapidly expanded clones that came from non-depleted graft cells.

Sample treatment or condition, as interpreted from the label and publication: allogeneic hematopoietic cell transplantation with graft depleted of TCRalphabeta T cells and CD19 B cells. TCRalphabeta/CD19-depleted allogeneic hematopoietic cell grafts were given to the transplant recipients, all of whom were children. Of note for this clonotype: The specificity of this receptor is unknown. One base away there is no much larger clone; base qualities are not given.

The method behind the library was PCR. The instrument was an Illumina HiSeq 2500. Molecular barcoding was employed in the preparation of TCR libraries, with unique molecular identifiers being used to normalize TCRbeta repertoire quantification. TCRdb cleaned the public reads at Q25 with fastp, built clones with MiXCR and kept in-frame beta chains. CDR3 protein sequences are deduplicated, and each keeps its most common genes and DNA. The sample includes almost 500,000 distinct CDR3 sequences, with roughly a tenth observed a single time. The top ten clonotypes cover around 2.2% of the sample. The CDR3 holds 16 amino acids from the cysteine to the phenylalanine. Only the CDR3 DNA stays, 48 bases, in frame from base 1. CDR1 and CDR2, per the germline V gene, are KGHSH and LQKENI. From V the trimming removes 3 bases and from J it removes 5 bases, while the gene matches leave 6 bases of the junction unaccounted for.

This chain joins TRBV18 to TRBJ2-1; the junction holds 11 bases that match TRBD2. The sample was PBMCs, taken before TCRalphabeta/CD19-depleted stem cell transplant. The clonotype originates from a child aged 2 to 10 with inherited bone marrow failure, due to receive a stem cell transplant. The CDR3 here reads CASSPFSGRDNNEQFF. DNA sequence: TGTGCCAGCTCACCCTTTAGCGGGAGGGACAACAATGAGCAGTTCTTC.